This is a list of T cell receptor beta chains from one sample in a study of post-analysis software for immune sequencing data. In TCRdb, the PCR reads were re-called with MiXCR into one record per CDR3 protein. This repertoire shows roughly 600,000 distinct CDR3 sequences, around 40% found once; its top ten account for around 1.7%. The specimen was blood. The source of these receptors is a girl aged 5 to 17 with multiple sclerosis. CDR3s include the opening cysteine and the closing phenylalanine or tryptophan. Fields, in order: J gene, V gene, clone size, D gene, CDR3 DNA, CDR3 protein. The D gene is left open where the match is weak. Clone size is given for some rows only: seen once, a few or many times, or a class if the clone is expanded.

TRBJ2-1,TRBV6-5,few,NA,TGTGCCAGCAGTTACGCAGCGTACAATGAGCAGTTCTTC,CASSYAAYNEQFF
TRBJ2-7,TRBV7-6,NA,NA,TGTGCCAGCAGCTTAGAGGATGCGGCTGCCTACGAGCAGTACTTC,CASSLEDAAAYEQYF
TRBJ2-7,TRBV12-3/TRBV12-4,NA,TRBD1,TGTGCCAGCACCACACAGACAGGGGGCTACGAGCAGTACTTC,CASTTQTGGYEQYF
TRBJ1-4,TRBV2,NA,NA,TGTGCCAGCAGTGATGACAGGAGGGATGAAAAACTGTTTTTT,CASSDDRRDEKLFF
TRBJ1-4,TRBV20-1,NA,NA,TGCAGTGCCCCGGACAGCTTTAATGAAAAACTGTTTTTT,CSAPDSFNEKLFF
TRBJ1-2,TRBV12-3/TRBV12-4,NA,NA,TGTGCCAGCAGTTTCAAGGGTTTCTTTGGCTACACCTTC,CASSFKGFFGYTF
TRBJ1-3,TRBV7-2,few,TRBD1,TGTGCCAGCAGCTTCCTCCCGGGACAGGGAAAGGCCACCATATATTTT,CASSFLPGQGKATIYF
TRBJ2-5,TRBV20-1,few,NA,TGCAGTGCTAGAGACGTCGGGGCAGCCCAAGAGACCCAGTACTTC,CSARDVGAAQETQYF
TRBJ2-5,TRBV5-6,NA,NA,TGTGCCAGCAGCTTAAATTTGGGCGGCTACCAAGAGACCCAGTACTTC,CASSLNLGGYQETQYF
TRBJ2-1,TRBV3-1,few,TRBD2,TGTGCCAGCAGCCGGGGACTAGCGATCTACAATGAGCAGTTCTTC,CASSRGLAIYNEQFF
TRBJ1-1,TRBV6-2/TRBV6-3,NA,NA,TGTGCCAGCGCGGCAGGCATCTCGAACACTGAAGCTTTCTTT,CASAAGISNTEAFF
TRBJ2-6,TRBV7-9,NA,NA,TGTGCCAGCAGCTCAGGGGTTGGGGCCAACGTCCTGACTTTC,CASSSGVGANVLTF
TRBJ1-1,TRBV12-3/TRBV12-4,NA,NA,TGTGCCAGCAGTTTGAGGTTGGCCACTGAAGCTTTCTTT,CASSLRLATEAFF
TRBJ2-5,TRBV5-1,few,TRBD1,TGCGCCAGCAGCTTGGCCCCGCCCGGACAGGGGAGAGAGACCCAGTACTTC,CASSLAPPGQGRETQYF
TRBJ2-1,TRBV6-5,NA,TRBD2,TGTGCCAGCAGTGCGGGACTAGCGGGAGCTAATGAGCAGTTCTTC,CASSAGLAGANEQFF
TRBJ1-2,TRBV12-3/TRBV12-4,few,NA,TGTGCCAGCAGTCCGAGCCGGGACAACCATGGCTACACCTTC,CASSPSRDNHGYTF
TRBJ1-5,TRBV28,NA,NA,TGTGCCAGCAGTTCACTAAGGGGGTATCAGCCCCAGCATTTT,CASSSLRGYQPQHF
TRBJ1-5,TRBV12-3/TRBV12-4,NA,NA,TGTGCCAGCAGTTTTTTAGGGGGGGCTGGGGGCAATCAGCCCCAGCATTTT,CASSFLGGAGGNQPQHF
TRBJ2-7,TRBV24-1,NA,TRBD1,TGTGCCACCGGGACAGACCACTACGAGCAGTACTTC,CATGTDHYEQYF
TRBJ2-1,TRBV20-1,NA,TRBD2,TGCAGTGCCAACGCGGGACTAGGGCAGTTCTTC,CSANAGLGQFF
TRBJ1-2,TRBV4-1,NA,NA,TGCGCCAGCAGCCAAGACTCGGACGGGAACTATGGCTACACCTTC,CASSQDSDGNYGYTF
TRBJ2-1,TRBV2,NA,TRBD2,TGTGCCAGTAGAGCGGGGGCTTCCTACAATGAGCAGTTCTTC,CASRAGASYNEQFF
TRBJ2-1,TRBV7-2,few,NA,TGTGCCAGCAGCTCCGCTAGGACAGTCAATGAGCAGTTCTTC,CASSSARTVNEQFF
TRBJ2-3,TRBV12-3/TRBV12-4,NA,NA,TGTGCCAGCAGCCGAGGACTCCACCGAGATACGCAGTATTTT,CASSRGLHRDTQYF
TRBJ2-1,TRBV12-3/TRBV12-4,NA,NA,TGTGCCAGCAAGGTGGGAAATTCCTACAATGAGCAGTTCTTC,CASKVGNSYNEQFF
TRBJ2-3,TRBV5-1,NA,NA,TGCGCCAGCAGGAACTTCAAGGAAAATACGCAGTATTTT,CASRNFKENTQYF
TRBJ1-1,TRBV6-5,NA,NA,TGTGCCAGCAGTTTTCGACAGGTTGCTTTCTTT,CASSFRQVAFF
TRBJ2-7,TRBV3-1,few,TRBD2,TGTGCCAGCAGCCAAATGGGGGGGTACGAGCAGTACTTC,CASSQMGGYEQYF
TRBJ2-3,TRBV20-1,once,TRBD2,TGCAGTGCTAGAGCGCTTGGACTAGCGGGGAGCACAGATACGCAGTATTTT,CSARALGLAGSTDTQYF
TRBJ1-2,TRBV28,NA,TRBD1,TGTGCCAGCTGGCCTCAGGGGGCAGATGGCTACACCTTC,CASWPQGADGYTF
TRBJ2-7,TRBV19,NA,NA,TGTGCCAGTAGTATAGTTTGGAGGGAGCCAAATAACGAGCAGTACTTC,CASSIVWREPNNEQYF
TRBJ2-5,TRBV4-1,NA,TRBD2,TGCGCCAGCAGCCAAGTCCCTCTAGCGGGAGAGGGGACCCAGTACTTC,CASSQVPLAGEGTQYF
TRBJ1-2,TRBV7-2,NA,NA,TGTGCCAGCAGCCAGGGCAGACCTAACTATGGCTACACCTTC,CASSQGRPNYGYTF